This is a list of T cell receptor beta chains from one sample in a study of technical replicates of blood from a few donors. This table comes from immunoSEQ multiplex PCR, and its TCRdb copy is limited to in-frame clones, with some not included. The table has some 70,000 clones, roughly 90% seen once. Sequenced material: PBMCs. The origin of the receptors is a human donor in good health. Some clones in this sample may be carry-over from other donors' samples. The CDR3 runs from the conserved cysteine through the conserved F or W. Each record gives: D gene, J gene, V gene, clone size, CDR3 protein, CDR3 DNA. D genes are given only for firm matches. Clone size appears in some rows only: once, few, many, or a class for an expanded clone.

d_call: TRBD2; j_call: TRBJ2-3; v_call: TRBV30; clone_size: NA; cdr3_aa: CAWSGGLAGGPRDTQYF; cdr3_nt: TGTGCCTGGAGTGGGGGACTAGCGGGCGGGCCCCGGGATACGCAGTATTTT
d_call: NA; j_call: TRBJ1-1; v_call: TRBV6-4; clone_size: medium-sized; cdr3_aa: CASSESGNTEAFF; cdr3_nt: TGTGCCAGCAGTGAATCAGGAAACACTGAAGCTTTCTTT
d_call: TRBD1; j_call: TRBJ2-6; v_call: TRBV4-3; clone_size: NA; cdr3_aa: CASSQERLSRGLFGANVLTF; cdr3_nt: TGCGCCAGCAGCCAAGAAAGGCTGAGCAGGGGGCTATTTGGGGCCAACGTCCTGACTTTC
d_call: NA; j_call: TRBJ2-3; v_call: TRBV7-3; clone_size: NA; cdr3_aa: CASSSVRGAMDTQYF; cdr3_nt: TGTGCCAGCAGCTCTGTCCGGGGGGCAATGGATACGCAGTATTTT
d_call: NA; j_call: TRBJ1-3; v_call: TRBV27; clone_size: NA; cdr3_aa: CASSFRGPGNTIYF; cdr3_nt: TGTGCCAGCAGTTTCCGAGGGCCTGGAAACACCATATATTTT
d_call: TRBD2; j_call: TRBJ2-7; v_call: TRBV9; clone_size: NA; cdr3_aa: CASSLLAGGTSTYEQYF; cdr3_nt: TGTGCCAGCAGCTTACTAGCGGGAGGAACCTCAACCTACGAGCAGTACTTC
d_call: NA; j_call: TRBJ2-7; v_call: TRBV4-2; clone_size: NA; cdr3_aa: CASSQERRDSYEQYF; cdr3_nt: TGTGCCAGCAGCCAAGAACGACGGGACTCCTACGAGCAGTACTTC
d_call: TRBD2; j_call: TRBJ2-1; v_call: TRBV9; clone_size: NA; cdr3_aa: CASTTGTSSVGEQFF; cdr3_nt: TGTGCCAGCACCACCGGGACTAGCAGTGTCGGGGAGCAGTTCTTC
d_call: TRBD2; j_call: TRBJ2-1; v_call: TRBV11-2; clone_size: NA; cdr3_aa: CASSFTLAGGNEQFF; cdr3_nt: TGTGCCAGCAGCTTTACACTAGCGGGGGGTAATGAGCAGTTCTTC
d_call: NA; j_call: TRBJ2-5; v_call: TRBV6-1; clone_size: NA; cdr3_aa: CASREPARETQYF; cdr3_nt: TGTGCCAGCAGGGAGCCCGCCCGGGAGACCCAGTACTTC
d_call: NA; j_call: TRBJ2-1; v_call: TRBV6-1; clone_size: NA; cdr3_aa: CASSGYAGKLIGGEQFF; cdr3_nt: TGTGCCAGCAGTGGTTATGCGGGCAAACTGATAGGAGGTGAGCAGTTCTTC
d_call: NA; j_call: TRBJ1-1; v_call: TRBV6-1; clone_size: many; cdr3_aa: CASSRTANTEAFF; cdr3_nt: TGTGCCAGCAGTAGGACAGCTAACACTGAAGCTTTCTTT
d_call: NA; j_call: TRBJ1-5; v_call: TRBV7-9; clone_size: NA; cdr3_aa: CASSFGPDRYNQPQHF; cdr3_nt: TGTGCCAGCAGCTTTGGGCCCGACAGATACAATCAGCCCCAGCATTTT
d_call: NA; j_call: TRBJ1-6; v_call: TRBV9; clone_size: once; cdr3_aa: CASSPTPQENNSPLHF; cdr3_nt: TGTGCCAGCAGCCCCACCCCCCAAGAGAATAATTCACCCCTCCACTTT
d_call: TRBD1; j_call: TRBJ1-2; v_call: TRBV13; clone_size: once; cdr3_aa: CASRSYRWGTDNYGYTF; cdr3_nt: TGTGCCAGCAGATCTTACCGATGGGGGACAGATAACTATGGCTACACCTTC
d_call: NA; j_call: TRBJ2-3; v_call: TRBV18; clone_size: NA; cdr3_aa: CASSPIQGPDTQYF; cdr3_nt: TGTGCCAGCTCACCCATACAGGGACCAGATACGCAGTATTTT
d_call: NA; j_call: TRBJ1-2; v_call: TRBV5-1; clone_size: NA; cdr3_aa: CASSPQPTNYGYTF; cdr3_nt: TGCGCCAGCAGCCCACAGCCAACTAACTATGGCTACACCTTC
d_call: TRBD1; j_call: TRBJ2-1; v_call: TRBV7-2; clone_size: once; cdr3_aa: CASSYAGTGAYNEQFF; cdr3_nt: TGTGCCAGCAGTTACGCCGGGACAGGGGCCTACAATGAGCAGTTCTTC
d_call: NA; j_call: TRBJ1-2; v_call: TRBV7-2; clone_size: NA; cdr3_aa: CASSSGPGGGYTF; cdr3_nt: TGTGCCAGCAGCTCCGGGCCTGGAGGGGGCTACACCTTC
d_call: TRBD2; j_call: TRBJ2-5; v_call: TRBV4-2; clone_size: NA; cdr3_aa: CASSPTGLAGGWVETQYF; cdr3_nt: TGTGCCAGCAGTCCCACGGGGCTAGCGGGGGGTTGGGTAGAGACCCAGTACTTC
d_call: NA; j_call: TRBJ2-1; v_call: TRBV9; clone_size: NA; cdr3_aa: CASSGTGYVGNEQFF; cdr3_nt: TGTGCCAGCTCTGGAACAGGGTATGTAGGGAATGAGCAGTTCTTC
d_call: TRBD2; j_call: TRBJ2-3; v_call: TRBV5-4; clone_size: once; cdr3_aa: CASSTTSGRVSDTQYF; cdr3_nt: TGTGCCAGCAGCACGACTAGCGGGAGGGTTTCAGATACGCAGTATTTT
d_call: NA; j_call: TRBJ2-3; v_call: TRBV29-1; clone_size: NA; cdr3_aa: CSGSRDTSTDTQYF; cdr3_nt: TGCAGCGGATCTAGGGACACCAGCACAGATACGCAGTATTTT
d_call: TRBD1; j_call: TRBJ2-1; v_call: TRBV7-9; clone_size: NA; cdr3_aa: CASSLRTGEDNEQFF; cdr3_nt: TGTGCCAGCAGCTTACGGACAGGGGAGGACAATGAGCAGTTCTTC
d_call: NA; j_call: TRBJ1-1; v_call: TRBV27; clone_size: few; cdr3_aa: CASNQGRRGTEAFF; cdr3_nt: TGTGCCAGCAATCAGGGGCGAAGAGGTACTGAAGCTTTCTTT
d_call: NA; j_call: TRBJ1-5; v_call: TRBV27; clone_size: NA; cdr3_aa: CASSSQSPEIYSNQPQHF; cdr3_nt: TGTGCCAGCAGTTCCCAATCCCCGGAGATTTATAGCAATCAGCCCCAGCATTTT
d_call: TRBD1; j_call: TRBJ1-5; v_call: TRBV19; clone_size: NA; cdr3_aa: CASSQTLRDRGLGQPQHF; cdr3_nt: TGTGCCAGTAGTCAAACTCTCCGGGACAGGGGCCTGGGGCAGCCCCAGCATTTT
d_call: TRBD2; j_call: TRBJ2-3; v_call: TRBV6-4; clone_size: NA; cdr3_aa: CASSELAGESDTQYF; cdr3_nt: TGTGCCAGCAGTGAACTAGCGGGAGAGTCGGATACGCAGTATTTT
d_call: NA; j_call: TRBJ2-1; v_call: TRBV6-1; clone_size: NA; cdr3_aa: CASSDSGSRNNEQFF; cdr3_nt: TGTGCCAGCAGTGATAGCGGCTCAAGAAACAATGAGCAGTTCTTC
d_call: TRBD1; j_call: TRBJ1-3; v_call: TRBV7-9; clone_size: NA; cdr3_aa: CASSPTGTVGNTIYF; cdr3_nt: TGTGCCAGCAGCCCGACCGGGACAGTGGGAAACACCATATATTTT
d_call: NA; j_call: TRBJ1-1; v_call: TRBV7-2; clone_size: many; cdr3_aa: CASSSPRTVKAFF; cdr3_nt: TGTGCCAGCAGCTCCCCTAGGACTGTGAAAGCTTTCTTT
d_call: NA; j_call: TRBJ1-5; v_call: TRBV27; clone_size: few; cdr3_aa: CASSSYAGPGVNQPQHF; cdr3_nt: TGTGCCAGCAGCTCTTACGCCGGACCAGGGGTGAATCAGCCCCAGCATTTT
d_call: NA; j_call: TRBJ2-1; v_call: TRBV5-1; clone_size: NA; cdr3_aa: CASTLESISYNEQFF; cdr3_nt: TGCGCCAGCACCCTCGAGTCTATCTCCTACAATGAGCAGTTCTTC
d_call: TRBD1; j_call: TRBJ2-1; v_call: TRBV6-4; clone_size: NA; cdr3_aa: CASSPTGTGSYNEQFF; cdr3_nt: TGTGCCAGCTCGCCCACGGGGACAGGGTCCTACAATGAGCAGTTCTTC
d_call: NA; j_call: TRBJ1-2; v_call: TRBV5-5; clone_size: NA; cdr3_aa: CASSTPDTGGGYGYTF; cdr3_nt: TGTGCCAGCAGCACCCCGGACACGGGTGGTGGCTATGGCTACACCTTC
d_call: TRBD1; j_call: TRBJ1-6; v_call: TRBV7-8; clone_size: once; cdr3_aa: CASSWGQDRAFRSPLHF; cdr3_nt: TGTGCCAGCAGTTGGGGCCAGGACAGGGCCTTTCGTTCACCCCTCCACTTT
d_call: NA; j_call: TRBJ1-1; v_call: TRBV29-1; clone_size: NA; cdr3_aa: CSVEGVMVGAVSRSEAFF; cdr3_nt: TGCAGCGTTGAAGGAGTAATGGTGGGGGCGGTCAGTCGGTCTGAAGCTTTCTTT
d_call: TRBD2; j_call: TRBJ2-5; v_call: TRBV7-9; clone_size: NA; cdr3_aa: CASRAGGSETQYF; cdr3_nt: TGTGCCAGCCGGGCGGGAGGGTCAGAGACCCAGTACTTC
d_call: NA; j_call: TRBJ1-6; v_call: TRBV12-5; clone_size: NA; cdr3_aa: CASGLLTEGLEDSPLHF; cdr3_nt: TGTGCTAGTGGTTTGCTAACGGAGGGGCTAGAGGATTCACCCCTCCACTTT
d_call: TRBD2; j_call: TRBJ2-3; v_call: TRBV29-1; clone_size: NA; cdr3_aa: CSVDAGAGTTDTQYF; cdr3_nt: TGCAGCGTTGATGCTGGAGCGGGGACCACAGATACGCAGTATTTT
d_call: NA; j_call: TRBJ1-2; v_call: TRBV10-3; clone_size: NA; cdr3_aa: CAISPRGEGQGYTF; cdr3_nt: TGTGCCATCAGCCCCCGGGGCGAAGGACAGGGCTACACCTTC
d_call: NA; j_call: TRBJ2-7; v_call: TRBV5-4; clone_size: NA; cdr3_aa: CASAPIPAGRGEQYF; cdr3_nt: TGTGCCAGCGCACCGATCCCTGCTGGCCGAGGGGAGCAGTACTTC
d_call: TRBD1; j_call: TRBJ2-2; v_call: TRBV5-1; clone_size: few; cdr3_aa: CASSWRGQGNTGELFF; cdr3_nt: TGCGCCAGCAGCTGGAGGGGACAGGGAAACACCGGGGAGCTGTTTTTT
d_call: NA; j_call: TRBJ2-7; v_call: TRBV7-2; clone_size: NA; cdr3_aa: CASSLAGLLADPYEQYF; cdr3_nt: TGTGCCAGCAGCTTAGCGGGGCTGTTAGCGGACCCCTACGAGCAGTACTTC
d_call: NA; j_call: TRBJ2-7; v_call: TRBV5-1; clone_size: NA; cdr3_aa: CASSSNVGAYEQYF; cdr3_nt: TGCGCCAGCAGCTCCAATGTAGGGGCCTACGAGCAGTACTTC
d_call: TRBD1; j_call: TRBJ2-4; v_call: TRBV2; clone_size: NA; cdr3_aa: CASGRDRGDIQYF; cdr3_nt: TGTGCCAGCGGTCGGGACAGGGGGGACATTCAGTACTTC
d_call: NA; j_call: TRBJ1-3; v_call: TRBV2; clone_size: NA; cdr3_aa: CASSEGQLSSGNTIYF; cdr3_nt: TGTGCCAGCAGTGAAGGACAGCTTTCCTCTGGAAACACCATATATTTT
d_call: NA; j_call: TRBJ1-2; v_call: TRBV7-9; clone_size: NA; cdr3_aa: CASTRTVYGYTF; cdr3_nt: TGTGCCAGCACCCGGACAGTCTATGGCTACACCTTC
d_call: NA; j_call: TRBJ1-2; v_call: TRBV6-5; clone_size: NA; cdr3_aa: CASTDRDGYTF; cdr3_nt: TGTGCCAGCACCGACAGAGATGGCTACACCTTC
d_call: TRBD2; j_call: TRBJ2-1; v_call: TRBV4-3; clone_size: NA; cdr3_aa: CASSPRLALNEQFF; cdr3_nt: TGCGCCAGCAGCCCAAGACTAGCACTCAATGAGCAGTTCTTC
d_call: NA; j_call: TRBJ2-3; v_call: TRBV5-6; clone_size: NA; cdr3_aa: CASSLAGGSTDTQYF; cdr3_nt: TGTGCCAGCAGCTTGGCCGGGGGAAGCACAGATACGCAGTATTTT
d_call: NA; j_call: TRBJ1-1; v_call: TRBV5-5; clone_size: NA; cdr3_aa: CASSLAFEAFF; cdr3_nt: TGTGCCAGCAGCTTGGCCTTTGAAGCTTTCTTT
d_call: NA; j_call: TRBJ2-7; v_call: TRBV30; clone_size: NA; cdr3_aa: CAWSPVYRVSYEQYF; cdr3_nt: TGTGCCTGGAGCCCCGTATACCGAGTTTCCTACGAGCAGTACTTC